The 2 T cell receptor beta chains presented below share a single source sample, sequenced in a study of tumor-infiltrating lymphocytes in primary liver carcinoma. Out of unsorted whole blood came the blood RNA, and germline DNA was extracted as well. A constant-region primer primed TCR beta cDNA synthesis from 500 to 550 ng of total RNA. Library construction for TCR beta comprised three nested multiplex PCR rounds performed with slightly modified ARM-PCR. A C-beta reverse primer was combined with TRBV1-TRBV30 forward primers in the first two PCR rounds, and each round had around 11 cycles. MiXCR, applied by TCRdb to the multiplex PCR reads, yields one record per CDR3 protein. The table has 250,000 to 400,000 distinct CDR3 sequences, roughly two thirds seen once. Source material: peripheral blood. These receptors were collected from a man aged 35-49 years with primary liver carcinoma and hepatitis B virus infection.

This clonotype was counted ten times or more. This chain joins TRBV6-1 and TRBJ2-7, with D perhaps matching TRBD1 or TRBD2 (5 bases each). Per germline, CDR1 MNHNS and CDR2 SASEGT. The CDR3 has 17 amino acids. The germline V and J ends were trimmed by 8 bases and 3 bases, with 26 bases remaining between them. This CDR3 is CASGRESASPPYYEQYF. The DNA for the CDR3 is TGTGCCAGCGGCAGGGAGAGTGCCTCTCCGCCCTACTACGAGCAGTACTTC.

About this clonotype: This sequence may be a read error, since a much larger clone differs from it by one base. This rearrangement joins TRBV5-5 to TRBJ1-5, with 12 positions matching TRBD1. This CDR3 is 15 amino acids long. V shed 6 bases, J shed 7 bases, and the junction held 8 bases outside the gene matches. The germline V gene encodes CDR1 SGHKS and CDR2 YYEKEE (reference sequence). The CDR3 spells CASNRGGTGGQPQHF. In DNA, the CDR3 is TGTGCCAGCAACCGGGGAGGGACAGGGGGCCAGCCCCAGCATTTT.